The clone carrying this TCR beta chain was observed a handful of times. This entry comes from a study of blood T cell repertoires in COVID-19. Generated by immunoSEQ multiplex PCR, the TCRdb table keeps only in-frame clones and is missing some. The data contain some 460,000 clones, approximately 90% of them singletons. The length of the CDR3 is 14 residues. V lost 8 bases to trimming and J lost 5 bases, with 18 bases between them. From germline, CDR1 is MNHNY and CDR2 SVGAGI (reference sequence). The TCR was taken from a woman under 30 who had recovered from COVID-19. Material for sequencing was PBMCs or T cells enriched from blood (not recorded which). This chain uses TRBV6-6 with TRBJ1-1; possibly TRBD1 for D (6 bases). The chain's CDR3 is CASLGAGAGTEAFF. CDR3 bases: TGTGCCAGCTTAGGGGCAGGGGCTGGGACTGAAGCTTTCTTT.